This T cell receptor beta chain was sequenced during a study of T cells after yellow fever vaccination. On the study more broadly: The SMART-Seq v4 Ultra Low Input method served to prepare the low-cell-number fractions. General study results and limits: Contamination by abundant bulk-population clonotypes could be present in FACS-sorted repertoires. Subsequent booster samples again held most clones from primary vaccination (96% CD4, roughly 88% CD8).

The CDR3 covers 16 residues. The germline V and J ends were trimmed by 0 bases and 0 bases, with 9 bases remaining between them. CDR1 is LGHNA, CDR2 YNFKEQ, per germline. This clonotype was counted at least ten times. As yet, its antigen is unknown. Template switching by 5'RACE produced TCR cDNA, adding a universal primer site and UMIs. One entry per CDR3 protein, called by TCRdb with MiXCR from the 5' RACE reads. The sample includes more than 95,000 distinct CDR3 sequences, approximately 7% of them seen just once. The receptor comes from a man younger than 35 who received the YFV17D yellow fever vaccine. The sequencing here drew on CD4+ T cells sorted from PBMCs, taken more than 8 days after the first yellow fever vaccination. The chain employs TRBV4-2 and TRBJ1-5; no clear D. CDR3 amino acids: CASSQDSVYSNQPQHF. The CDR3 coding sequence is TGTGCCAGCAGCCAAGATAGTGTATATAGCAATCAGCCCCAGCATTTT.